Below are 24 T cell receptor beta chains sequenced from a single sample in a study of T-cell memory formation after mild COVID-19. TCRdb itself ran the 5' RACE reads through MiXCR, one entry per CDR3 protein. The table includes about 400,000 distinct CDR3 sequences, 20% to 25% detected once. Input material: PBMCs or a T cell subset sorted from them (not recorded which). These receptors all come from an adult woman who had mild COVID-19 (a few samples of this study predate the infection). Cell type and time point are not known.

This clonotype was counted at least ten times. The CDR3, as DNA: TGTGCCACCAGCAGAGGAGCGGGAGAGAACACCGGGGAGCTGTTTTTT. Translated, it gives CATSRGAGENTGELFF. This rearrangement joins TRBV15 to TRBJ2-2; 8 bases line up with TRBD2. Germline lookup yields CDR1 LNHNV and CDR2 YYDKDF (reference sequence). V gave up 1 base and J gave up 1 base; unmatched junction bases: 2. The CDR3 contains 16 residues.

The chain couples TRBV4-1 to TRBJ2-5; perhaps TRBD2 as D (6 bases). This CDR3 region has 17 residues. Trimming cost V 8 bases and J 5 bases, with 27 bases left between them. Germline V gene lookup returns CDR1 MGHRA and CDR2 YSYEKL. In DNA, the CDR3 is TGCGCCAGCCAAAGAGGCTTTGCGGGGTCCCCGCGGGAGACCCAGTACTTC. Its translation is CASQRGFAGSPRETQYF.

J is TRBJ1-2 and V is TRBV20-1; TRBD1 is a possible D gene (5 bases). Trimming pared 0 bases from V and 3 bases from J, leaving 14 bases between. This CDR3 comprises 15 residues. The germline CDR1 and CDR2 sequences are DFQATT and SNEGSKA (reference sequence). CDR3 DNA: TGCAGTGCTAGAGATAGGGGCTCCGGCGACTATGGCTACACCTTC. Translated: CSARDRGSGDYGYTF.

This rearrangement joins TRBV7-9 to TRBJ1-1; no firm D call. CDR1 SEHNR and CDR2 FQNEAQ come from the germline V gene (reference sequence). The CDR3 runs to 15 residues. Trimming pared 1 base from V and 4 bases from J, leaving 13 bases between. The CDR3 sequence is CASSLVRGGGTEAFF. In DNA, the CDR3 is TGTGCCAGCAGCTTAGTCCGGGGAGGCGGCACTGAAGCTTTCTTT.

This chain connects TRBV7-2 to TRBJ2-3, with 8 bases matching TRBD2. The CDR3 has 19 amino acids. Losses at the gene ends were 5 bases for V and 2 bases for J; bases not matched to a gene: 18. Germline V lookup: CDR1 SGHTA, CDR2 FQGNSA. CDR3 bases: TGTGCCAGCAGCCCCTCCCCCCTCGGGCGCGGGGGGACCACAGATACGCAGTATTTT. This encodes CASSPSPLGRGGTTDTQYF.

This clonotype was observed a single time. This chain joins TRBV6-1 and TRBJ1-5; D remains ambiguous. This CDR3 contains 14 residues. V was clipped by 4 bases and J by 0 bases, with 7 bases between them. The V gene's germline CDR1 is MNHNS and CDR2 SASEGT. CDR3 nucleotides: TGTGCCAGCAGTGGAACCATTAGCAATCAGCCCCAGCATTTT. It codes for CASSGTISNQPQHF.

The J gene is TRBJ2-3, the V gene TRBV2; 10 bases are a match to TRBD2. With 5 bases clipped from V and 4 bases from J, the junction kept 9 bases outside the gene matches. The germline V gene has CDR1 SNHLY and CDR2 FYNNEI. CDR3 length equals 16 residues. The CDR3 reads CASSSRLAGVADTQYF. The CDR3 region has the DNA TGTGCCAGCAGTAGTCGTCTAGCGGGGGTCGCAGATACGCAGTATTTT.

The gene calls are TRBV7-3 and TRBJ2-1; TRBD2 matches 9 bases. This CDR3 has 14 residues. In germline, CDR1 is SGHTA, CDR2 FQGTGA. The J segment lost 7 bases and the V segment lost 10 bases, leaving 11 bases of the junction unmatched. CDR3 DNA sequence: TGTGCCACCTCGAGCGGGGGGCTCGGGAATGAGCAGTTCTTC. It codes for CATSSGGLGNEQFF.

V is TRBV11-2 and J is TRBJ2-5; D remains unclear. The CDR3 covers 12 residues. Germline V CDR1 and CDR2: SGHAT, FQNNGV. The V gene lost 4 bases and the J gene lost 5 bases, with 8 bases spanning the gap. The CDR3 nucleotides are TGTGCCAGCAGCTCGACTGAGGAGACCCAGTACTTC. Amino acids: CASSSTEETQYF.

There are a few counts of this clonotype. The CDR3 nucleotides read TGTGCCAGCAGTCTCAACGACAGGATTCGGGTCAACTATGGCTACACCTTC. Its protein product is CASSLNDRIRVNYGYTF. The chain uses TRBV12-3 or TRBV12-4 and TRBJ1-2, with D possibly matching TRBD1 (6 bases). The V end lost 5 bases, the J end lost 2 bases, and 21 bases lay between the germline ends. The length of the CDR3 is 17 residues.

This CDR3 is CASSESIEQFF. The CDR3 DNA sequence: TGTGCCAGCAGTGAATCAATAGAGCAGTTCTTC. The chain combines TRBV2 with TRBJ2-1; D ambiguous. The CDR3 is 11 amino acids. Germline assignment: CDR1 SNHLY and CDR2 FYNNEI. The V end was cut by 2 bases, the J end by 10 bases, with 6 bases between.

The genes are TRBV2 and TRBJ2-3; D gene ambiguous. V lost 1 base to trimming and J lost 0 bases, with 11 bases between them. The germline CDR1 and CDR2 sequences are SNHLY and FYNNEI. CDR3 size: 16 residues. CDR3 nucleotide sequence: TGTGCCAGCAGTGAAGAACGGTTCGACAGCACAGATACGCAGTATTTT. It codes for CASSEERFDSTDTQYF.

This clonotype occurred a few times. The chain couples TRBV7-2 to TRBJ2-6, with D possibly being TRBD1 or TRBD2 (5 bases each). The length of the CDR3 is 19 residues. The germline gives CDR1 SGHTA, CDR2 FQGNSA. Trimming left V 3 bases short and J 2 bases short, with 20 bases between. CDR3 DNA sequence: TGTGCCAGCAGCTTCCGAGGGACGTCCGGCCGGGCTGGGGCCAACGTCCTGACTTTC. Translation gives CASSFRGTSGRAGANVLTF.

The V and J genes are TRBV12-3 or TRBV12-4 and TRBJ1-1, with 8 nucleotides matching TRBD1. With 3 bases clipped from V and 3 bases from J, the junction kept 6 bases outside the gene matches. This CDR3 is built from 15 residues. The CDR3 region has the DNA TGTGCCAGCAGTTTGGTGCGGGACAGGTACACTGAAGCTTTCTTT. This sequence encodes CASSLVRDRYTEAFF.

This chain joins TRBV24-1 and TRBJ1-2; D is unclear. The CDR3 is made up of 15 amino acids. Trimming removed 0 bases at V and 4 bases at J, with 11 bases between. Germline assignment: CDR1 KGHDR and CDR2 SFDVKD. CDR3 coding DNA: TGTGCCACCAGTGATTTGAGGAAGAGAGGCTATGGCTACACCTTC. This gives the protein CATSDLRKRGYGYTF.

The chain has TRBV19 and TRBJ2-2; perhaps TRBD2 as D (5 bases). Germline-derived CDR1 and CDR2 are LNHDA and SQIVND (reference sequence). This CDR3 spans 14 amino acids. Trimming took off 6 bases at V and 4 bases at J, with 12 bases between the two ends. The CDR3 DNA reads TGTGCCAGTAGGAGCCCCGGACTCACCGGGGAGCTGTTTTTT. Its translation is CASRSPGLTGELFF.

V usage is TRBV9 and J usage is TRBJ2-5, with a possible D match to TRBD2 (6 bases). With 2 bases removed from V and 0 bases from J, the gap between germline ends came to 17 bases. Germline CDR1 SGDLS, CDR2 YYNGEE. There are 17 residues in the CDR3. Here the CDR3 reads CASSVGLAGSYQETQYF. As DNA, the CDR3 is TGTGCCAGCAGCGTGGGGTTGGCGGGATCCTACCAAGAGACCCAGTACTTC.

Only a few counts were recorded for this clonotype. The V and J genes are TRBV20-1 and TRBJ2-1; D is perhaps TRBD1 (5 bases). The CDR3 is 16 amino acids. V was trimmed by 2 bases and J by 6 bases, leaving 20 bases between them. The V gene's germline CDR1 is DFQATT and CDR2 SNEGSKA (reference sequence). The CDR3 sequence: CSARLSETVYGNEQFF. The CDR3 DNA follows: TGCAGTGCTAGATTATCTGAGACAGTCTATGGCAATGAGCAGTTCTTC.

This clonotype showed up just a few times. The chain carries TRBV5-1 and TRBJ2-1; 11 positions agree with TRBD2. Per germline, CDR1 SGHRS and CDR2 YFSETQ. CDR3 size: 18 residues. V lost 0 bases to trimming and J lost 2 bases; unmatched junction nucleotides: 7. CDR3 nucleotides: TGCGCCAGCAGCTTGGACCCGCGACTAGCGGGGACCTACAATGAGCAGTTCTTC. Residues: CASSLDPRLAGTYNEQFF.

The V gene is TRBV5-1, the J gene TRBJ2-7; TRBD2 aligns across 7 bases. Trimming removed 4 bases from V and 2 bases from J; junction bases left unmatched: 12. The germline V gene has CDR1 SGHRS and CDR2 YFSETQ. The CDR3 contains 16 residues. In nucleotides, the CDR3 is TGCGCCAGCAGCCCCCTTTGGGAGGGCCTCACCTACGAGCAGTACTTC. It encodes CASSPLWEGLTYEQYF.

The chain couples TRBV27 to TRBJ1-1; the match to TRBD1 covers 11 bases. J was trimmed by 1 base and V by 2 bases; bases with no gene match: 6. Germline lookup yields CDR1 MNHEY and CDR2 SMNVEV (reference sequence). This CDR3 has 17 amino acids. DNA for the CDR3: TGTGCCAGCAGTTTAATAGCCGGGACAGGGGGGAACACTGAAGCTTTCTTT. It yields the protein CASSLIAGTGGNTEAFF.

This clonotype was seen repeatedly, ten times or more. This chain joins TRBV27 and TRBJ1-2; D ambiguous. CDR3 size: 13 residues. CDR1 and CDR2 (germline): MNHEY, SMNVEV (reference sequence). V lost 0 bases and J 0 bases, leaving 2 bases between the germline ends. CDR3 sequence: CASSLSANYGYTF. The DNA of the CDR3 is TGTGCCAGCAGTTTATCAGCTAACTATGGCTACACCTTC.

The gene calls are TRBV20-1 and TRBJ2-3; D not resolved. V lost 6 bases and J lost 1, with 11 bases in between. The length of the CDR3 is 13 residues. Germline CDR1 reads DFQATT; CDR2 reads SNEGSKA (reference sequence). CDR3 sequence reads: CSARWWGTDTQYF. The CDR3, as DNA: TGCAGTGCCCGGTGGTGGGGCACAGATACGCAGTATTTT.

This clonotype was picked up many times. The V call is TRBV11-1, the J call TRBJ2-1; 8 bases line up with TRBD2. Trimming took 5 bases from V and 0 from J; bases not matched to a gene: 3. The CDR3 contains 15 residues. CDR1 is SGHAT and CDR2 is FQDESV in the germline V gene (reference sequence). The CDR3, as DNA: TGTGCCAGCAGCCGAAGCGGGAGCTCCTACAATGAGCAGTTCTTC. Residues: CASSRSGSSYNEQFF.